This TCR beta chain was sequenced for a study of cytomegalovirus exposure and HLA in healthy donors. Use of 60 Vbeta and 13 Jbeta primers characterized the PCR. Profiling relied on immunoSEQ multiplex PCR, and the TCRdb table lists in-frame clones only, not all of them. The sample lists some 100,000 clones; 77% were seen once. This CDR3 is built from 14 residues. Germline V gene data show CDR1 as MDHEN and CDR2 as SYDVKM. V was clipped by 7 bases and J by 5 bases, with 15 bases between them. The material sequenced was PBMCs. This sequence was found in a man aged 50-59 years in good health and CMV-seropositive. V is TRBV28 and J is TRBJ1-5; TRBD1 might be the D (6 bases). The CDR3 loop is CASTEPQGYQPQHF. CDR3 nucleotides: TGTGCCAGCACCGAACCCCAGGGGTATCAGCCCCAGCATTTT.